The following is a T cell receptor beta chain sequence with its context. What it binds is unknown. The data belong to a study of metastatic and nonmetastatic thyroid tumors. Findings and caveats of the study: Across blood and tumor, TCR beta diversity in malignant thyroid tumors was reportedly significantly higher than in benign nodules.

MiXCR was used by TCRdb to re-call the PCR reads. The table shows about 6,900 clones, with under 30% occurring only once. Trimming took off 7 bases at V and 17 bases at J, with 20 bases between the two ends. This CDR3 has 12 amino acids. From germline, CDR1 is MNHEY and CDR2 SVGAGI. Every patient underwent thyroid surgery untreated. The clonotype was recovered from a male donor with papillary thyroid cancer or a benign thyroid nodule (not recorded which). Some clones in this sample may be carry-over from other donors' samples. The chain couples TRBV6-5 to TRBJ1-4; possible D gene TRBD1, 5 bases. Sequencing was carried out using adjacent normal tissue. CDR3 nucleotides: TGTGCCAGCACCCCTCGAAGAGGGGTTACATTTTTT. Its translation is CASTPRRGVTFF.